This T cell receptor (beta chain) was profiled in a study of shared clonotypes between healthy human individuals. Findings and limits, study-wide: A handful of donors shared around 5% of their naive CD4 clonotypes. The small donor group covered limited genetic and exposure diversity. Donor clonotype sharing was expected to depend on sequencing depth.

An assay was performed, and its level was deep. TCRdb's table, derived via immunoSEQ multiplex PCR, lists solely in-frame clones and lacks some. The data contain some 700,000 clones, about 92% of them singletons. About this clone itself: As yet, its antigen is unknown.

Specimen: memory CD8+ T cells from PBMCs. Subset described: CD45RO+ cells pooled with CCR7-negative TemRA cells. The receptor's source is a man aged 18 to 30 in good health. Some clones in this sample may be carry-over from other donors' samples.

CDR3 DNA sequence: TGTGCCAGCAGTTTATCTAGCGGGAGTCCAGATACGCAGTATTTT. Translating gives CASSLSSGSPDTQYF. This chain joins TRBV27 and TRBJ2-3; 9 positions match TRBD2. The CDR3 is 15 amino acids. CDR1 is MNHEY, CDR2 SMNVEV, per germline (reference sequence). Losses at the gene ends were 0 bases for V and 4 bases for J; bases not matched to a gene: 2.